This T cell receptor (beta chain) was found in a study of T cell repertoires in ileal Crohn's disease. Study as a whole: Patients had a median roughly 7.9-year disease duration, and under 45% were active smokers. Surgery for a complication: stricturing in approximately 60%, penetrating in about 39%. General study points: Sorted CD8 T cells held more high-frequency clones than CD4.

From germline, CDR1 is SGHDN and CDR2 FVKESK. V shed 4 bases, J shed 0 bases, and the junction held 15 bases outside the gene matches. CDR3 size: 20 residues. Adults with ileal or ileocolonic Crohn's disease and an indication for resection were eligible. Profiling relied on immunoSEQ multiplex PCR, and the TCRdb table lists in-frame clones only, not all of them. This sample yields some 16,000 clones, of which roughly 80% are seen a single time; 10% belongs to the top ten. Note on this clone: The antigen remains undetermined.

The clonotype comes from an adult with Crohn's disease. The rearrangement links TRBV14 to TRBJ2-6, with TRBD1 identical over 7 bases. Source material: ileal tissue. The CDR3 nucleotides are TGTGCCAGCAGCCTACTACAAAGGGACAGCCCTCTCTCTGGGGCCAACGTCCTGACTTTC. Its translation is CASSLLQRDSPLSGANVLTF.